These T cell receptor beta chains were read from a single sample in a study of blood T cell repertoires in COVID-19. Measured with immunoSEQ multiplex PCR; TCRdb has only the in-frame clones, and not every one. The sample has under 350,000 clones; 75% to 90% are singletons. The source material was peripheral blood. The receptor source for this set is a woman in her seventies with acute or convalescent COVID-19. Both conserved end residues are part of each CDR3. Fields, in order: J gene, CDR3 length, V gene, CDR3 protein.

J gene: TRBJ1-5; CDR3 length: 17; V gene: TRBV9; CDR3 protein: CASSARATPGGNQPQHF
J gene: TRBJ1-4; CDR3 length: 13; V gene: TRBV18; CDR3 protein: CASSPPGQEKLFF
J gene: TRBJ1-2; CDR3 length: 15; V gene: TRBV4-2; CDR3 protein: CASSQEVRAPYGYTF
J gene: TRBJ2-2; CDR3 length: 15; V gene: TRBV5-1; CDR3 protein: CASSLQGPVTGELFF
J gene: TRBJ1-3; CDR3 length: 14; V gene: TRBV12-5; CDR3 protein: CASGLGQIRNTIYF
J gene: TRBJ1-1; CDR3 length: 13; V gene: TRBV12-3/TRBV12-4; CDR3 protein: CASSGGLGTEAFF
J gene: TRBJ2-1; CDR3 length: 15; V gene: TRBV5-1; CDR3 protein: CASSPPTGDYNEQFF
J gene: TRBJ1-4; CDR3 length: 13; V gene: TRBV5-5; CDR3 protein: CASRRGGNEKLFF
J gene: TRBJ2-1; CDR3 length: 14; V gene: TRBV3-1/TRBV3-2; CDR3 protein: CASSTRGTANEQFF
J gene: TRBJ1-2; CDR3 length: 13; V gene: TRBV6-1; CDR3 protein: CASSESGFYGYTF